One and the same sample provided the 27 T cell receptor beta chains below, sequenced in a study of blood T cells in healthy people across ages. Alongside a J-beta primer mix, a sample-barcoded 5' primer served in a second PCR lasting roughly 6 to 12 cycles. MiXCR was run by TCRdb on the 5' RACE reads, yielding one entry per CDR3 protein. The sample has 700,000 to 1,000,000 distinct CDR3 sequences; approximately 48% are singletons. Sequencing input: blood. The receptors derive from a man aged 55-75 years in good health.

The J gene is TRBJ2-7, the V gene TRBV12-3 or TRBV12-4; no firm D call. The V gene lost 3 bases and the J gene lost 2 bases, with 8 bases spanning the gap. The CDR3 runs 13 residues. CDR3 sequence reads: CASSLISTYEQYF. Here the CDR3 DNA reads TGTGCCAGCAGTTTGATCAGCACCTACGAGCAGTACTTC.

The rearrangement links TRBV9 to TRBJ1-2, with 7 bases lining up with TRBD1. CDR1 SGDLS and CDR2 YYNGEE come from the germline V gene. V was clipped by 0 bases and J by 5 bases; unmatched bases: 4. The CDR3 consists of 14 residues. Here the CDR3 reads CASSVGGGEYGYTF. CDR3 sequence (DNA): TGTGCCAGCAGCGTAGGAGGGGGCGAGTATGGCTACACCTTC. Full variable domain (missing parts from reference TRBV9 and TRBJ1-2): DSGVTQTPKHLITATGQRVTLRCSPRSGDLSVYWYQQSLDQGLQFLIQYYNGEERAKGNILERFSAQQFPDLHSELNLSSLELGDSALYFCASSVGGGEYGYTFGSGTRLTVV.

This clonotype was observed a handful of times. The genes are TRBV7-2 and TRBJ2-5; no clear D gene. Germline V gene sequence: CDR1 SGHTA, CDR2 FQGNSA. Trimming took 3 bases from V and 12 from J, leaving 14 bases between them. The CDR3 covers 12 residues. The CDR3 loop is CASSFSSADKYF. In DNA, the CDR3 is TGTGCCAGCAGCTTCTCCAGCGCCGATAAGTACTTC.

The CDR3 DNA sequence: TGTGCCAGCACGGACGGTTACGAGCAGTACTTC. Amino acid sequence: CASTDGYEQYF. This rearrangement joins TRBV2 to TRBJ2-7, with unresolved D. Trimming removed 7 bases at V and 4 bases at J, with 8 bases between. CDR1 is SNHLY, CDR2 FYNNEI, per germline. The CDR3 is 11 amino acids.

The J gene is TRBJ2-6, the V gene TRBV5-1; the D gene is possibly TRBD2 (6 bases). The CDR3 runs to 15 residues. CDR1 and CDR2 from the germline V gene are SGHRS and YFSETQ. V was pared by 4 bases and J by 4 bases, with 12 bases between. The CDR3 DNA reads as TGCGCCAGCAGCACCGCGGGAAACGGGGCCAACGTCCTGACTTTC. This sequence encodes CASSTAGNGANVLTF.

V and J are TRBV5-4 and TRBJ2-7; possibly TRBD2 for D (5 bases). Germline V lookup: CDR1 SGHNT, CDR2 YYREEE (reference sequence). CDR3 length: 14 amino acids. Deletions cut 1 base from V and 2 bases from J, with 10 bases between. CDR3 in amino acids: CASSLIGETYEQYF. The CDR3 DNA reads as TGTGCCAGCAGCTTGATCGGGGAGACCTACGAGCAGTACTTC.

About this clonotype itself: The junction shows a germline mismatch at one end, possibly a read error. The CDR3 DNA sequence: TGTGCCAGCGGCTTAGATGGGACAGGGAATTCACCCCTCCACTTT. Its translation is CASGLDGTGNSPLHF. J is TRBJ1-6 and V is TRBV7-9; 9 bases map to TRBD1. The CDR3 has 15 residues. From germline, CDR1 is SEHNR and CDR2 FQNEAQ (reference sequence).

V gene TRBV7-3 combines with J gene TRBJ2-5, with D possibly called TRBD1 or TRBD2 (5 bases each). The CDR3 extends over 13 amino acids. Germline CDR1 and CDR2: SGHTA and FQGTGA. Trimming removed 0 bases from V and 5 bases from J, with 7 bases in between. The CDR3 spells CASSLTGVETQYF. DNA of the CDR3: TGTGCCAGCAGCTTAACGGGGGTGGAGACCCAGTACTTC.

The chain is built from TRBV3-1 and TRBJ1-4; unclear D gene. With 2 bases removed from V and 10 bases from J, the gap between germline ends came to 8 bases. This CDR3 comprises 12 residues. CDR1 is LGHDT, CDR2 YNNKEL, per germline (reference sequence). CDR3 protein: CASSQLNRKLFF. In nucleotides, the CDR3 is TGTGCCAGCAGCCAACTAAATAGAAAACTGTTTTTT.

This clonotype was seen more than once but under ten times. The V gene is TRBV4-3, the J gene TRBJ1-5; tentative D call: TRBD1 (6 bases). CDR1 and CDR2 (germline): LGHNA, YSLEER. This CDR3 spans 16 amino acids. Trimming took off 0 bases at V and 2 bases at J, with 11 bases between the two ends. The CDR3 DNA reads TGCGCCAGCAGCCAAGATTACCGGGGGCGCAATCAGCCCCAGCATTTT. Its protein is CASSQDYRGRNQPQHF.

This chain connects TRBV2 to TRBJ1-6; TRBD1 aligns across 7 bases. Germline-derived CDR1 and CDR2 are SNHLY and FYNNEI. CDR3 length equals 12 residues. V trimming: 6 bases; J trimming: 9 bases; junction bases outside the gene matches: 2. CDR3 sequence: CASRGQVSPLHF. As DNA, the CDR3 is TGTGCCAGCAGAGGACAGGTTTCACCCCTCCACTTT.

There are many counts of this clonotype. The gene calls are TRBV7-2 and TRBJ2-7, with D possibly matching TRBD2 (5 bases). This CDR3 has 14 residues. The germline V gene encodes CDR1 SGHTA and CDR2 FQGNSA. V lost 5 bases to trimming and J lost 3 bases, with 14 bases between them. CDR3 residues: CASSPGSGYYEQYF. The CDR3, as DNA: TGTGCCAGCAGCCCGGGATCCGGGTACTACGAGCAGTACTTC.

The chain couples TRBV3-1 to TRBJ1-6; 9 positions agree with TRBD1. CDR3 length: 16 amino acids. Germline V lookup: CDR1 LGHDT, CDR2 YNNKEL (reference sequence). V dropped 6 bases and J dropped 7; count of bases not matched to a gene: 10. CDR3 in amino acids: CASRSQGASGNSPLHF. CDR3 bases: TGTGCCAGCAGGTCACAGGGGGCAAGTGGGAATTCACCCCTCCACTTT.

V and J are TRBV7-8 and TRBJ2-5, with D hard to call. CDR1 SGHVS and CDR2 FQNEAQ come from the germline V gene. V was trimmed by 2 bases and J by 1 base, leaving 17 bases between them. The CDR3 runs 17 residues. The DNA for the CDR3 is TGTGCCAGCAGCTTATCGAATGCCGGACCATCCCAAGAGACCCAGTACTTC. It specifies CASSLSNAGPSQETQYF.

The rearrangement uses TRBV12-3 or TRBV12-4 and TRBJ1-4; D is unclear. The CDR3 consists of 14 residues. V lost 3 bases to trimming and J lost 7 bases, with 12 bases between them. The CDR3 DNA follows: TGTGCCAGCAGTTTCCGAGCCGGAGGTGAAAAACTGTTTTTT. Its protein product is CASSFRAGGEKLFF.

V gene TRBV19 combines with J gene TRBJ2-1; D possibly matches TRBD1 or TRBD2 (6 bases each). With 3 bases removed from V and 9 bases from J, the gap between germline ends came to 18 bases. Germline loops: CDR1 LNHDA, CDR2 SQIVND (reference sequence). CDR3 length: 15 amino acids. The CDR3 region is CASSILAGEVGEQFF. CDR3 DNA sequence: TGTGCCAGTAGTATTTTGGCAGGGGAGGTCGGTGAGCAGTTCTTC.

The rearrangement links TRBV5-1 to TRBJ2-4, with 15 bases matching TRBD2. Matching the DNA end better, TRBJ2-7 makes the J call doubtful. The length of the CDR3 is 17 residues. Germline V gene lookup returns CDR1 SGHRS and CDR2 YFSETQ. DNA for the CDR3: TGCGCCAGCAGCCCAACGGGACTAGCGGGGGGAACCTACGAGCAGTACTTC. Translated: CASSPTGLAGGTYEQYF.

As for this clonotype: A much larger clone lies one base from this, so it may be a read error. The CDR3 nucleotides are TGTGCCAGCAGCTTAGAGGCCGGGGCGCGGGAGTACTTC. Protein: CASSLEAGAREYF. The rearrangement links TRBV11-2 to TRBJ2-5; D may correspond to TRBD1 or TRBD2 (5 bases each). The CDR3 totals 13 residues. CDR1 and CDR2 from the germline V gene are SGHAT and FQNNGV. V dropped 0 bases and J dropped 12 bases, with 14 bases sitting between them.

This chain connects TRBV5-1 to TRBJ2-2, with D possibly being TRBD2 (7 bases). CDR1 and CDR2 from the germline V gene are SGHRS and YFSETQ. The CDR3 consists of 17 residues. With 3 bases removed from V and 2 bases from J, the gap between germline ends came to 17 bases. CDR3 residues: CASSSSFGGLNTGELFF. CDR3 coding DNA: TGCGCCAGCAGCTCATCCTTCGGGGGGCTAAACACCGGGGAGCTGTTTTTT.

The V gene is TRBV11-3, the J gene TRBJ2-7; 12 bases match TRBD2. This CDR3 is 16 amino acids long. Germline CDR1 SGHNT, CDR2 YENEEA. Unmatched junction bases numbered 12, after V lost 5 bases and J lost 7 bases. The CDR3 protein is CASSGLTSGGNNEQYF. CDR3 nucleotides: TGTGCCAGCAGCGGTCTAACTAGCGGGGGGAACAATGAGCAGTACTTC.

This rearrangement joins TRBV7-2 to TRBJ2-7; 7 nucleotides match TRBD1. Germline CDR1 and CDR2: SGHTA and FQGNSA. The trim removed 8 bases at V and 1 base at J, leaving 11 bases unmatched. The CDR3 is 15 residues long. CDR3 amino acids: CASQHPTGSSYEQYF. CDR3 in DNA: TGTGCCAGCCAACACCCGACAGGGAGTTCCTACGAGCAGTACTTC. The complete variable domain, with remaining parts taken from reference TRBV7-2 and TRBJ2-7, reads GAGVSQSPSNKVTEKGKDVELRCDPISGHTALYWYRQSLGQGLEFLIYFQGNSAPDKSGLPSDRFSAERTGGSVSTLTIQRTQQEDSAVYLCASQHPTGSSYEQYFGPGTRLTVT.

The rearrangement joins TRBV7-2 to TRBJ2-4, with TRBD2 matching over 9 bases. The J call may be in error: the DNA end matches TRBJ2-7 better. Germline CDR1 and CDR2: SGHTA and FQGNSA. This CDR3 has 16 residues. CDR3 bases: TGTGCCAGCAGCTTAGCGGCGGGGGGGCCGATCTACGAGCAGTACTTC. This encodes CASSLAAGGPIYEQYF.

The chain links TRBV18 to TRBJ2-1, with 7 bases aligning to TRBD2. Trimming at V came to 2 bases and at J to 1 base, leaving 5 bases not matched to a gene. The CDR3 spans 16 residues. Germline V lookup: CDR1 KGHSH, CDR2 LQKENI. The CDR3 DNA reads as TGTGCCAGCTCACCAAGACCGGGACTATCCTACAATGAGCAGTTCTTC. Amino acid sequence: CASSPRPGLSYNEQFF.

The CDR3 sequence: CASSRTSGRGTSYEQYF. The CDR3 DNA is TGTGCCAGCAGCCGGACTAGCGGGAGGGGAACGTCCTACGAGCAGTACTTC. This chain links TRBV7-2 with TRBJ2-7; TRBD2 agrees at 15 bases. Germline CDR1 SGHTA, CDR2 FQGNSA. The CDR3 consists of 17 residues. Trimming at V came to 5 bases and at J to 1 base, leaving 6 bases not matched to a gene.

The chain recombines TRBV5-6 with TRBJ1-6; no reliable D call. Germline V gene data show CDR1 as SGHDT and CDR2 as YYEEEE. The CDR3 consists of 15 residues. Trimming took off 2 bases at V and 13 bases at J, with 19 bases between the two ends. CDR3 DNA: TGTGCCAGCAGCTTAGATCTGGACCGACCCACTCCCCTCCACTTT. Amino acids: CASSLDLDRPTPLHF.

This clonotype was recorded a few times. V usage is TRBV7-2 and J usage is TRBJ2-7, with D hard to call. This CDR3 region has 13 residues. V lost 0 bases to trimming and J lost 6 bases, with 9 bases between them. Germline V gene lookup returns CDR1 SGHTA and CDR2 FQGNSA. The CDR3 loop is CASSLARVTEQYF. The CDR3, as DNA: TGTGCCAGCAGCTTAGCTCGGGTAACCGAGCAGTACTTC. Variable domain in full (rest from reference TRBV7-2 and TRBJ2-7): GAGVSQSPSNKVTEKGKDVELRCDPISGHTALYWYRQSLGQGLEFLIYFQGNSAPDKSGLPSDRFSAERTGGSVSTLTIQRTQQEDSAVYLCASSLARVTEQYFGPGTRLTVT.

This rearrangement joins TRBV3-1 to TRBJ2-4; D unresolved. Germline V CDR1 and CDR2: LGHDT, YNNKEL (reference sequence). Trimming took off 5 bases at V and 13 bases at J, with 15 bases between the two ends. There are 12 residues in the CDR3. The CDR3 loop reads CASSRDATLQYF. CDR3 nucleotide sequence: TGTGCCAGCAGCAGAGATGCTACGTTGCAGTACTTC.